This record concerns one T cell receptor (beta chain) sequence. The antigen is not known. The V gene's germline CDR1 is ENHRY and CDR2 SYGVKD. This CDR3 contains 13 residues. The V gene lost 10 bases and the J gene lost 4 bases, with 16 bases spanning the gap. Only in-frame clones appear in the TCRdb table, and some are missing; sequencing was by immunoSEQ multiplex PCR. The sample lists about 80,000 clones, just under 85% occurring once. This sample is part of a study of OX40 agonist ivuxolimab in advanced cancers. At the level of the study: As their treatment, patients were administered ivuxolimab, an agonistic anti-OX40 (CD134) antibody. Enrollees could have had prior anti-PD-1, anti-PD-L1 or anti-CTLA-4 therapy, which 35% to 40% had received. Enrolled patients in dose escalation had cancers that were hepatocellular carcinoma, melanoma, renal cell or head and neck cancer.

General study points: Dosing at 0.1 to 3.0 mg/kg was accompanied by clonal expansion of CD4+ and CD8+ blood T cells by week 6.

The chain carries TRBV10-3 and TRBJ1-2; the D is unclear. The origin of this receptor is an adult with an advanced solid tumor such as melanoma, head and neck, liver or kidney cancer. The source material was CD4+ or CD8+ T cells sorted from blood, sampled in a trial of the OX40 agonist ivuxolimab. This CDR3 reads CATFGREGYGYTF. The CDR3 DNA reads as TGTGCCACTTTCGGACGGGAGGGCTATGGCTACACCTTC.